This T cell receptor beta chain was observed in a study of T cells in women clearing cervical HPV infection. Measured with immunoSEQ multiplex PCR; TCRdb has only the in-frame clones, and not every one. Its listing shows tens of thousands of clones. Note on this clone: The read ends 3 residues before the CDR3 terminus; that terminus is restored from the germline J gene.

The CDR3 has 13 residues. V was trimmed by 6 bases and J by 1 base, leaving 7 bases between them. Per germline, CDR1 LNHDA and CDR2 SQIVND (reference sequence). The sample was blood buffy coat. The V call is TRBV19, the J call TRBJ1-3; D uncertain. The sequence was obtained from a woman aged 18 to 75 with a cervical HPV16 infection that either progressed to CIN3+ or cleared (not recorded which). Here the CDR3 reads CASSPHSGNTIYF. Incomplete CDR3 DNA: TGTGCCAGTAGCCCCCATTCTGGAAACACC.